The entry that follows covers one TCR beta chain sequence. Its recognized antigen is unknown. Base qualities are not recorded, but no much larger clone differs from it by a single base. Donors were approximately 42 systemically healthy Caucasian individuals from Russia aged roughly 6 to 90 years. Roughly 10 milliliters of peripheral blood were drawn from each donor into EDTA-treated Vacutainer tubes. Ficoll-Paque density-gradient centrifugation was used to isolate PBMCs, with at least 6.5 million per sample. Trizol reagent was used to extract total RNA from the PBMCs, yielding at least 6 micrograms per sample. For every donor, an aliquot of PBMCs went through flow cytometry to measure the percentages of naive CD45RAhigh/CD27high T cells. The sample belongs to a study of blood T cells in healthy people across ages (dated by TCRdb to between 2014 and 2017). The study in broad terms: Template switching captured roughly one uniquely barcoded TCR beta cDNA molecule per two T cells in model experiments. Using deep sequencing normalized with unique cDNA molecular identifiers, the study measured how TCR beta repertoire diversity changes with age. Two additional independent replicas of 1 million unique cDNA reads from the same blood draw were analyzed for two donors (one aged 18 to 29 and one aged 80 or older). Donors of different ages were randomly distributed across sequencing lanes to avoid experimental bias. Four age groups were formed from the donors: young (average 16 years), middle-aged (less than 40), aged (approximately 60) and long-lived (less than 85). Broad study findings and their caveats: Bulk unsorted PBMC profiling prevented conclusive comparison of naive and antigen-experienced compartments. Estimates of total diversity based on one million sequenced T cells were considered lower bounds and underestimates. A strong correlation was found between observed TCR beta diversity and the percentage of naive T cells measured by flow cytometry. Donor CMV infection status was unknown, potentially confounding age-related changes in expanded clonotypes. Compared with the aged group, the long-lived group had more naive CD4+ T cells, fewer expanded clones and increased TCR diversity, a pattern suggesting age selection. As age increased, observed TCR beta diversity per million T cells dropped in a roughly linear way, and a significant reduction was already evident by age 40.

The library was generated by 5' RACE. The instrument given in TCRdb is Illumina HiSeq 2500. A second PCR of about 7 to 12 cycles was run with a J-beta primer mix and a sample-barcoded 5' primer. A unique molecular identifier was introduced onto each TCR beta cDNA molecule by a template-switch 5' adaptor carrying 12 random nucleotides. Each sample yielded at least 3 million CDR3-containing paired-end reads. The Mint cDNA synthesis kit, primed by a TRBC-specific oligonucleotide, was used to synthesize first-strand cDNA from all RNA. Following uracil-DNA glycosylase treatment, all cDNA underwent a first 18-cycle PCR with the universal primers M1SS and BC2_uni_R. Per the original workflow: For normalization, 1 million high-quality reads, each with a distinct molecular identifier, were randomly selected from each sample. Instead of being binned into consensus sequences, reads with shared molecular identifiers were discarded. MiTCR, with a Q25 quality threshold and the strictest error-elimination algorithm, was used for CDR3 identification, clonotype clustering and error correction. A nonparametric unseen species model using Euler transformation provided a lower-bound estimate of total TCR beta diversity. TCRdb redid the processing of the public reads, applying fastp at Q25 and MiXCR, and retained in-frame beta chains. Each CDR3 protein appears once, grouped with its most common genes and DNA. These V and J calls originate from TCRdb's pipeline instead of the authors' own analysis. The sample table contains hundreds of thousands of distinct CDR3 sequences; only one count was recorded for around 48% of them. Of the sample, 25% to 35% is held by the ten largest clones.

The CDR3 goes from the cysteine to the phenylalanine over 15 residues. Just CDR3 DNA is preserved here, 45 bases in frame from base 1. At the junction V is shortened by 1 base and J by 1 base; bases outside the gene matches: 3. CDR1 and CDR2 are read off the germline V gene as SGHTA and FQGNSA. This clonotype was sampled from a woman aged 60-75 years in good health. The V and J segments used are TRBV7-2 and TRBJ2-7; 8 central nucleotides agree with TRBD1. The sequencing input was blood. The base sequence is TGTGCCAGCAGCTTAGTGCGGGACAGGTCCTACGAGCAGTACTTC. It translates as CASSLVRDRSYEQYF.